One T cell receptor beta chain is described in this entry. No cognate antigen has been identified for it. No much larger clonotype is one base removed from it; base qualities were not supplied. TCRbeta CDR3 regions were amplified from genomic DNA using the immunoSEQ Assay, a bias-controlled multiplex PCR. The source study handled its data this way. The number of nucleated cells in each sample was estimated from the amplification of reference gene primers within the assay. To quantify the absolute abundance of each unique TCRbeta CDR3 rearrangement, sequence reads were collapsed and filtered. For each sample, productive Simpson clonality was calculated as the square root of Simpson's diversity index across productive rearrangements. The clones in this table, taken by TCRdb from immuneACCESS, are in-frame only. Not every clone is retained; where verified, under half of the shortfall comes from an unresolved V gene, and the cause of the rest is unknown. V and J calls plus clone size are reproduced from that table; the DNA served to infer D and trimming. For this sample there are approximately 81,000 clones; roughly nine tenths appear just once. Over 1.5% of the sample is taken by the ten largest.

The sample comes from a study of blood T cell repertoires in COVID-19 (dated by TCRdb to the early 2020s). Notes on the research overall: Collaborator samples came from the United States, Italy and Spain and covered acute and convalescent phases of COVID-19. The material from the prospective study consisted of cDNA or gDNA derived from T cells, B-cell-depleted T cells, or PBMCs. Subjects who had been exposed to COVID-19, were actively infected with it, or had recovered from it provided the deeply sampled blood TCRbeta repertoires that made up the dataset. The repertoires were released in a freely available public database intended as a resource for research on the immune response to SARS-CoV-2. Samples were obtained from the ongoing ImmuneRACE study (first 160 participants) and from over 1,000 subjects provided by 6 global collaborators. A de-identified subject ID, COVID-19 status, age in years and sex were almost always included in the sample metadata. Where available, HLA class I and class II types were obtained from metadata supplied by the sample provider rather than from assay-based typing. Study-level results and caveats: The amount of clinical and demographic metadata varied by source and participant and was provided uncurated.

Collaborating institutions collected whole blood in K2EDTA tubes following their own protocols. For TCRbeta analysis, collaborators shipped samples as frozen whole blood, isolated PBMCs, or DNA extracted from either of those sample types. The TCR sequence derives from a woman aged 45-60 years in a cohort sampled during active COVID-19. Sequenced sample: peripheral blood.

This receptor carries the CDR3 CASSPQEGDRANEKLFF. The sequenced DNA: TGTGCCAGCTCACCACAGGAAGGGGACAGGGCTAATGAAAAACTGTTTTTT. Recombination connected TRBV18 to TRBJ1-4; TRBD1 lines up with 9 middle nucleotides. V is cut back by 1 base and J by 3 bases, with 6 bases in the junction unmatched. Inclusive of the bounding cysteine and phenylalanine, the CDR3 is 17 residues long. Here the CDR3 DNA is all that survives: 51 bases in frame from base 1. Based on the germline V gene, the CDR1 and CDR2 sequences are KGHSH and LQKENI.